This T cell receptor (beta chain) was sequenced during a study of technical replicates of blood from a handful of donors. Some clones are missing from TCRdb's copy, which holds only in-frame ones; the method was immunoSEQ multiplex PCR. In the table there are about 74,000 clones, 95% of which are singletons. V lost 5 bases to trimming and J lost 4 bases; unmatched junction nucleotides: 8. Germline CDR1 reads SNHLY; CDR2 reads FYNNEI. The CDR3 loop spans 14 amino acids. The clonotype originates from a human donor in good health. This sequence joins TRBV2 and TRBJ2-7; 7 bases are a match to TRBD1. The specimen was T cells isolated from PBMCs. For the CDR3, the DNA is TGTGCCAGCAGTCCCGGGACAGCGAGATACGAGCAGTACTTC. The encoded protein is CASSPGTARYEQYF.